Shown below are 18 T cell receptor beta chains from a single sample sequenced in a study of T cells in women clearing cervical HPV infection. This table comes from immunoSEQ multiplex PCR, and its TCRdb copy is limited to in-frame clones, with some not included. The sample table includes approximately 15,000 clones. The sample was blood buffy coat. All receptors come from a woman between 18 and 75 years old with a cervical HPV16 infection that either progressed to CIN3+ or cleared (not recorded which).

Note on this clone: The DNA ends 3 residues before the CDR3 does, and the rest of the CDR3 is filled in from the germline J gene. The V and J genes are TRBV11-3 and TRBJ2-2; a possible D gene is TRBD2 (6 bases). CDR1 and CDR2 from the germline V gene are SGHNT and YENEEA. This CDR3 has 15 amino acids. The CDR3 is CASSLEGRGASPLFF. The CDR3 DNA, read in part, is TGTGCCAGCAGCTTAGAGGGACGCGGGGCCTCACCG.

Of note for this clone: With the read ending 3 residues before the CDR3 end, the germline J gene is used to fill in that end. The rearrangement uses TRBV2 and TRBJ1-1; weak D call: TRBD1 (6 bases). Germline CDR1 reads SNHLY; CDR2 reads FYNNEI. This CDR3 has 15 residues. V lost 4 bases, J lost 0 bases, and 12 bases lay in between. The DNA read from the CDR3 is TGTGCCAGCAGTGTACTGGGGGCCATGAACACTGAA. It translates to CASSVLGAMNTE. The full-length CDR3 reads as CASSVLGAMNTEAFF.

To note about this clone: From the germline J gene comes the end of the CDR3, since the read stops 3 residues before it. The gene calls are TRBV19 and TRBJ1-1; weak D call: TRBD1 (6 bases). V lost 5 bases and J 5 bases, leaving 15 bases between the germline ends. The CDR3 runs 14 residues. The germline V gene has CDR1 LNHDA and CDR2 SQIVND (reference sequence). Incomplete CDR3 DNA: TGTGCCAGTAGTCCCCTGGACAGAAAAACTGAA. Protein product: CASSPLDRKTE. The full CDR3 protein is CASSPLDRKTEAFF.

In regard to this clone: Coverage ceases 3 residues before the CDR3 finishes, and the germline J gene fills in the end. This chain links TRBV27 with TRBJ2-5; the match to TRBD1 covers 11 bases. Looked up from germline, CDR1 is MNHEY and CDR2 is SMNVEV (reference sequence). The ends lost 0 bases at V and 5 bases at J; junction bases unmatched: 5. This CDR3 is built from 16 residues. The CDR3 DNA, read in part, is TGTGCCAGCAGTTTATCACGGACAGGGGGCCGGGAGACC. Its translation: CASSLSRTGGRET. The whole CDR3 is CASSLSRTGGRETQYF.

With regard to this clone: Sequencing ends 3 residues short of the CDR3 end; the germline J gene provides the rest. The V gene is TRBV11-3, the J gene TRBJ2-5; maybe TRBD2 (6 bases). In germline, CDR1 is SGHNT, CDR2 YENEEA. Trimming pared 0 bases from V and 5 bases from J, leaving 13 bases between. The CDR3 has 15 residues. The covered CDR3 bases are TGTGCCAGCAGCTTAGATCTGCGCGGGGTGGAGACC. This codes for CASSLDLRGVET. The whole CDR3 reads CASSLDLRGVETQYF.

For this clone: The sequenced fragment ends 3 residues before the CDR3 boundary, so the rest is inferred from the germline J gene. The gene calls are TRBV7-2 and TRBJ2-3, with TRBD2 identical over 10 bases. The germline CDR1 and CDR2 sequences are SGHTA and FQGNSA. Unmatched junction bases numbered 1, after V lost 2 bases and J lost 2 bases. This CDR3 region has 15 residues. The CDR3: CASSLTSGDTDTQYF. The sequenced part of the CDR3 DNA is TGTGCCAGCAGCTTAACTAGCGGGGACACAGATACG.

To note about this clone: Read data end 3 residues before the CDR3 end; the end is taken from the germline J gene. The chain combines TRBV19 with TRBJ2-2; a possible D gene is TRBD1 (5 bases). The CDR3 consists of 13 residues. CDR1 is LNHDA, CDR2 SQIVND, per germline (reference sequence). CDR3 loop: CASSMVRDSPLFF. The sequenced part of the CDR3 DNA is TGTGCCAGTAGTATGGTCAGGGATTCACCG.

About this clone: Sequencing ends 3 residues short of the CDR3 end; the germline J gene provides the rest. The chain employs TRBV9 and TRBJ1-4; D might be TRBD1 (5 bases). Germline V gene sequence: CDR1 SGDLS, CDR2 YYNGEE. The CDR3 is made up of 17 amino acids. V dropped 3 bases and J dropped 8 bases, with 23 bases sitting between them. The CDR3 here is CASSDSREGVGKEKLFF. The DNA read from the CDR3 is TGTGCCAGCAGCGACTCCAGGGAAGGGGTCGGGAAGGAAAAA.

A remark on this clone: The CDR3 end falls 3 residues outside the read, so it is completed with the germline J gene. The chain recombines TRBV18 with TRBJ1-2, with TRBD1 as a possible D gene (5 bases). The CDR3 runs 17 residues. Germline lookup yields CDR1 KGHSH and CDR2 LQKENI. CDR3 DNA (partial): TGTGCCAGCTCACCAGACCCTCCCTCTAGCGGGACCTACGAC. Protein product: CASSPDPPSSGTYD. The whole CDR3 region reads CASSPDPPSSGTYDYTF.

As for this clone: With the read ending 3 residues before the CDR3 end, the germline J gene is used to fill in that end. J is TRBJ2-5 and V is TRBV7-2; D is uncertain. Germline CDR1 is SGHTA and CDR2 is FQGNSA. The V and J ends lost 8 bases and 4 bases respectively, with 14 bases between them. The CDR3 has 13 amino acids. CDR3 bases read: TGTGCCAGCCGTAGTAACACGGGAGAGACC. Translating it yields CASRSNTGET. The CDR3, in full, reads CASRSNTGETQYF.

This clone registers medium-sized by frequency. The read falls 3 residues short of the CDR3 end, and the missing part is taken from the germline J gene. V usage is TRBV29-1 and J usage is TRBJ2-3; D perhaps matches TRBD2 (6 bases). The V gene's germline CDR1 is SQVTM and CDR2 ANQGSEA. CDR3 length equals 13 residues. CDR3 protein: CSVLADSTDTQYF. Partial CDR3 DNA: TGCAGTGTTTTAGCGGACTCCACAGATACG.

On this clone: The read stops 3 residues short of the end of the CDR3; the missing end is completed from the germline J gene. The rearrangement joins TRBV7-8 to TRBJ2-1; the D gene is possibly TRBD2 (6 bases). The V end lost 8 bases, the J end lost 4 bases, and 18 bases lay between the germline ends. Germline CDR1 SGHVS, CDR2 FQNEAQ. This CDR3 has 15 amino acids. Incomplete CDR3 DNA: TGTGCCAGCGGGCCCCCGGGACTGGAATACAATGAG. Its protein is CASGPPGLEYNE. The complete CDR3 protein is CASGPPGLEYNEQFF.

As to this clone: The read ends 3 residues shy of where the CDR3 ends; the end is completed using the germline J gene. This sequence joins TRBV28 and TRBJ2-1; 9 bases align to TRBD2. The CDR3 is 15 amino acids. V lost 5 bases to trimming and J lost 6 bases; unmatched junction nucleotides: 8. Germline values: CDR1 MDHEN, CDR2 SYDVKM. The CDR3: CASSDPGLAINEQFF. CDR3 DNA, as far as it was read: TGTGCCAGCAGTGATCCGGGACTAGCTATCAATGAG.

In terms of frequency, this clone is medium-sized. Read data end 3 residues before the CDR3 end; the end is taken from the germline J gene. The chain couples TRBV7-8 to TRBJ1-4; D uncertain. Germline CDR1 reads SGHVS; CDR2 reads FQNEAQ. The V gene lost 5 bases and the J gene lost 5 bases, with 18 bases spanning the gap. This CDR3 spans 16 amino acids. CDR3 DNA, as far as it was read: TGTGCCAGCAGCCGAAACCACGGTGAGAAAAATGAAAAA. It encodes CASSRNHGEKNEK. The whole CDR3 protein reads CASSRNHGEKNEKLFF.

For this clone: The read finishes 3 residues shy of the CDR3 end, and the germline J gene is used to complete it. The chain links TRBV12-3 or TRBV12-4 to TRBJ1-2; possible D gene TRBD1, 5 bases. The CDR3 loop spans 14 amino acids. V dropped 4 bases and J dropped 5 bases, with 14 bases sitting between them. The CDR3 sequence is CASSSWQGRYGYTF. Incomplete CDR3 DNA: TGTGCCAGCAGTTCCTGGCAGGGAAGGTATGGC.

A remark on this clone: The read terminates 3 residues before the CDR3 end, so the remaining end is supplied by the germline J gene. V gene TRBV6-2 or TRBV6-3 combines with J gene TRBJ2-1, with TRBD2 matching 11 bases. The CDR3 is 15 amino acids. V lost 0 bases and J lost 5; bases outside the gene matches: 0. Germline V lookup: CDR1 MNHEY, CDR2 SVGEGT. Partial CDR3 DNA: TGTGCCAGCAGTTACTCGACTAGCGGGAACAATGAG. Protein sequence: CASSYSTSGNNE. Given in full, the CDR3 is CASSYSTSGNNEQFF.

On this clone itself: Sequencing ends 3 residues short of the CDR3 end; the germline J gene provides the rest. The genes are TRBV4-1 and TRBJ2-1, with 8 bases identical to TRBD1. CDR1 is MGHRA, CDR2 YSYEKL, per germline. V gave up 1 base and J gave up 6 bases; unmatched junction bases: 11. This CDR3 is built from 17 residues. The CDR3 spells CASSQVYRDRLINEQFF. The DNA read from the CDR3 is TGCGCCAGCAGCCAAGTTTACCGGGACAGGCTAATCAATGAG.

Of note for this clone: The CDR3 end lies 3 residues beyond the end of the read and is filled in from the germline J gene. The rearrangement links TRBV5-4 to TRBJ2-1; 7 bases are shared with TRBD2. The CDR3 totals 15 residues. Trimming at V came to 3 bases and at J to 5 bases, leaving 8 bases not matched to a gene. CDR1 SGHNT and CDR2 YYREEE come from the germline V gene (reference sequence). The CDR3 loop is CASSWPTLADNEQFF. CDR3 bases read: TGTGCCAGCAGCTGGCCAACTCTAGCGGACAATGAG. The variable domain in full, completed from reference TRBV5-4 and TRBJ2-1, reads ETGVTQSPTHLIKTRGQQVTLRCSSQSGHNTVSWYQQALGQGPQFIFQYYREEENGRGNFPPRFSGLQFPNYSSELNVNALELDDSALYLCASSWPTLADNEQFFGPGTRLTVL.